The 21 T cell receptor beta chains below come from one sample, sequenced in a study of blood T cell repertoires in COVID-19. TCRdb keeps only in-frame clones here, not all; method: immunoSEQ multiplex PCR. The table includes fewer than 150,000 clones, around 84% detected once. Specimen: peripheral blood. Receptors were obtained from a human donor in a cohort sampled during active COVID-19.

This clone was seen only a few times. V and J are TRBV20-1 and TRBJ2-5, with no clear D. In germline, CDR1 is DFQATT, CDR2 SNEGSKA (reference sequence). The V end was cut by 5 bases, the J end by 0 bases, with 4 bases between. This CDR3 contains 11 residues. The CDR3 protein is CSARYQETQYF. Written as DNA, the CDR3 is TGCAGTGCTCGGTACCAAGAGACCCAGTACTTC.

V and J are TRBV7-2 and TRBJ2-3; weak D call: TRBD1 (6 bases). Trimming removed 5 bases at V and 3 bases at J, with 15 bases between. Germline V gives CDR1 SGHTA, CDR2 FQGNSA. The CDR3 totals 15 residues. CDR3: CASSITGKETDTQYF. The CDR3 region has the DNA TGTGCCAGCAGCATAACAGGGAAGGAGACAGATACGCAGTATTTT. Using reference TRBV7-2 and TRBJ2-3 for the parts outside the CDR3, the full variable domain is GAGVSQSPSNKVTEKGKDVELRCDPISGHTALYWYRQSLGQGLEFLIYFQGNSAPDKSGLPSDRFSAERTGGSVSTLTIQRTQQEDSAVYLCASSITGKETDTQYFGPGTRLTVL.

The V and J genes are TRBV7-2 and TRBJ2-2; weak D call: TRBD1 (5 bases). This CDR3 is 15 amino acids long. V gave up 6 bases and J gave up 3 bases, with 14 bases separating them. Germline loops: CDR1 SGHTA, CDR2 FQGNSA. The CDR3 coding sequence is TGTGCCAGCAGACCACCAGGGTTGGACACCGGGGAGCTGTTTTTT. This gives the protein CASRPPGLDTGELFF.

CDR3 loop: CASSPSGLGTPLHF. DNA for the CDR3: TGTGCCAGCAGTCCGAGCGGGCTAGGGACACCCCTCCACTTT. V usage is TRBV28 and J usage is TRBJ1-6; D is unclear. This CDR3 has 14 amino acids. V was shortened by 5 bases and J by 11 bases, with 16 bases between the two germline ends. Germline lookup yields CDR1 MDHEN and CDR2 SYDVKM.

This chain uses TRBV28 with TRBJ2-7, with TRBD1 matching over 8 bases. The germline CDR1 and CDR2 sequences are MDHEN and SYDVKM. The CDR3 has 15 amino acids. V gave up 6 bases and J gave up 4 bases; unmatched junction bases: 11. This CDR3 reads CASRTGTGRGYEQYF. For the CDR3, the DNA is TGTGCCAGCAGAACGGGGACAGGACGGGGTTACGAGCAGTACTTC. Full variable domain (outside the CDR3, taken from reference TRBV28 and TRBJ2-7): DVKVTQSSRYLVKRTGEKVFLECVQDMDHENMFWYRQDPGLGLRLIYFSYDVKMKEKGDIPEGYSVSREKKERFSLILESASTNQTSMYLCASRTGTGRGYEQYFGPGTRLTVT.

This clone has only one observation. This chain links TRBV6-5 with TRBJ2-1; TRBD2 matches 12 bases. The CDR3 loop spans 16 amino acids. V was clipped by 0 bases and J by 9 bases; unmatched bases: 6. CDR1 is MNHEY and CDR2 is SVGAGI in the germline V gene. The CDR3 sequence: CASSYSPSGGAGEQFF. CDR3 nucleotides: TGTGCCAGCAGTTACTCACCTAGCGGGGGGGCCGGTGAGCAGTTCTTC.

The chain is built from TRBV6-6 and TRBJ1-5; TRBD1 matches at 9 bases. The CDR3 is 16 residues long. V dropped 6 bases and J dropped 11; count of bases not matched to a gene: 17. Per germline, CDR1 MNHNY and CDR2 SVGAGI (reference sequence). The CDR3 sequence: CASSHLLGDRELSQHF. DNA of the CDR3: TGTGCCAGCAGCCATCTCTTAGGGGACAGGGAATTATCCCAGCATTTT.

This rearrangement joins TRBV6-5 to TRBJ2-7; the D is unclear. The CDR3 length is 12 residues. CDR1 is MNHEY, CDR2 SVGAGI, per germline. Trimming shortened V by 7 bases and J by 0 bases, and 7 bases separated the two germline ends. The CDR3 sequence: CASTPSSYEQYF. The CDR3, as DNA: TGTGCCAGCACCCCGAGCTCCTACGAGCAGTACTTC.

This clone has only one observation. The rearrangement joins TRBV6-5 to TRBJ2-1; 11 nucleotides match TRBD1. Per the germline V gene, CDR1 is MNHEY and CDR2 is SVGAGI. The V gene end was trimmed by 6 bases and the J gene end by 8 bases; junction bases not matched to a gene: 6. The CDR3 is made up of 14 amino acids. Here the CDR3 DNA reads TGTGCCAGCAGGACCGGGACAGGGGGGGATGAGCAGTTCTTC. Its protein is CASRTGTGGDEQFF.

This clone was detected many times. The V gene is TRBV10-3, the J gene TRBJ1-5, with D unresolved. V lost 8 bases, J lost 1 base, and 15 bases lay in between. The germline V gene encodes CDR1 ENHRY and CDR2 SYGVKD. The CDR3 has 15 residues. CDR3: CAIRAEGGSNQPQHF. The CDR3, as DNA: TGTGCCATCCGAGCGGAGGGCGGAAGCAATCAGCCCCAGCATTTT.

V usage is TRBV29-1 and J usage is TRBJ1-1, with a possible D match to TRBD1 (5 bases). The CDR3 has 13 amino acids. CDR1 is SQVTM, CDR2 ANQGSEA, per germline. V was clipped by 7 bases and J by 0 bases, with 12 bases between them. Written as DNA, the CDR3 is TGCAGCGCCGAGACAGTAATGAACACTGAAGCTTTCTTT. This translates into CSAETVMNTEAFF.

CDR3 protein: CASSPGQGLGKLFF. CDR3 nucleotides: TGTGCCAGCAGTCCGGGACAGGGTTTGGGAAAACTGTTTTTT. The chain has TRBV6-5 and TRBJ1-4; TRBD1 agrees at 9 bases. CDR1 and CDR2 from the germline V gene are MNHEY and SVGAGI. V shed 5 bases, J shed 10 bases, and the junction held 8 bases outside the gene matches. This CDR3 is built from 14 residues.

V usage is TRBV4-1 and J usage is TRBJ1-3; D is ambiguous. The length of the CDR3 is 15 residues. The germline V gene encodes CDR1 MGHRA and CDR2 YSYEKL. Between the trimmed V and J ends, which lost 0 bases and 3 bases, there was a span of 9 bases. The CDR3 DNA sequence: TGCGCCAGCAGCCAAGACCGCGGGGATGGAAACACCATATATTTT. This gives the protein CASSQDRGDGNTIYF.

The V and J genes are TRBV28 and TRBJ2-7, with a tentative D call TRBD2 (7 bases). The V gene lost 2 bases and the J gene lost 6 bases, with 23 bases spanning the gap. Germline V gene data show CDR1 as MDHEN and CDR2 as SYDVKM. The CDR3 is made up of 17 amino acids. The CDR3 region is CASSLDRGVVRTVEQYF. CDR3 nucleotide sequence: TGTGCCAGCAGTTTAGACCGGGGGGTTGTTAGGACAGTCGAGCAGTACTTC.

The J gene is TRBJ2-3, the V gene TRBV27, with a weak D call TRBD1 (5 bases). Looked up from germline, CDR1 is MNHEY and CDR2 is SMNVEV (reference sequence). The CDR3 length is 15 residues. V was shortened by 2 bases and J by 2 bases, with 11 bases between the two germline ends. CDR3 sequence: CASSLRQGPTDTQYF. CDR3 nucleotide sequence: TGTGCCAGCAGTTTAAGGCAGGGTCCCACAGATACGCAGTATTTT.

This clone was seen more than once but under ten times. The V and J genes are TRBV18 and TRBJ2-3, with D possibly TRBD2 on 5 matching bases. The V end was cut by 3 bases, the J end by 9 bases, with 13 bases between. This CDR3 is 13 amino acids long. Germline V gives CDR1 KGHSH, CDR2 LQKENI. This chain's CDR3 is CASSPGVRVTQYF. In DNA form, the CDR3 reads TGTGCCAGCTCACCGGGCGTGAGGGTAACGCAGTATTTT.

This rearrangement joins TRBV7-9 to TRBJ1-2; possible D gene TRBD1, 5 bases. V dropped 5 bases and J dropped 3 bases, with 13 bases sitting between them. From germline, CDR1 is SEHNR and CDR2 FQNEAQ (reference sequence). This CDR3 has 14 amino acids. The CDR3 reads CASSPRRDYYGYTF. Here the CDR3 DNA reads TGTGCCAGCAGCCCGCGAAGGGACTACTATGGCTACACCTTC.

The rearrangement links TRBV3-1 (or the pseudogene TRBV3-2) to TRBJ2-3; D gene ambiguous. This CDR3 is built from 14 residues. From germline, CDR1 is LGHDT and CDR2 YNNKEL (reference sequence). The V gene lost 0 bases and the J gene lost 2 bases, with 6 bases spanning the gap. CDR3 sequence (DNA): TGTGCCAGCAGCCAAGACATGGCCACAGATACGCAGTATTTT. This encodes CASSQDMATDTQYF.

This clone was counted once. The chain is built from TRBV29-1 and TRBJ2-1; TRBD1 matches at 8 bases. V trimming: 5 bases; J trimming: 6 bases; junction bases outside the gene matches: 6. Looked up from germline, CDR1 is SQVTM and CDR2 is ANQGSEA. The CDR3 length is 13 residues. The CDR3 loop reads CSVTQTGVNEQFF. DNA for the CDR3: TGCAGCGTTACACAGACAGGGGTCAATGAGCAGTTCTTC.

The chain's CDR3 is CASSQEFMGGESLDTQYF. The CDR3 nucleotides read TGTGCCAGCAGCCAAGAGTTTATGGGGGGGGAGTCGTTAGATACGCAGTATTTT. This sequence joins TRBV3-1 (or the pseudogene TRBV3-2) and TRBJ2-3, with 7 bases identical to TRBD2. CDR1 LGHDT and CDR2 YNNKEL come from the germline V gene (reference sequence). This CDR3 has 18 amino acids. V shed 0 bases and J 5 bases; nucleotides not matched to a gene: 14.

CDR3 DNA sequence: TGTGCCAGCAGCGCCGGACAGGGAAATCAGCCCCAGCATTTT. As protein: CASSAGQGNQPQHF. The chain uses TRBV6-5 and TRBJ1-5; 8 bases map to TRBD1. The CDR3 length is 14 residues. J lost 4 bases, V lost 6 bases, and 5 bases had no gene match. Per germline, CDR1 MNHEY and CDR2 SVGAGI.